One and the same sample provided the 29 T cell receptor beta chains below, sequenced in a study of cytomegalovirus exposure and HLA in healthy donors. Libraries were prepared by immunoSEQ multiplex PCR; TCRdb keeps only in-frame clonotypes and omits some of them. The data show approximately 170,000 clones, about four fifths seen once. Input material: PBMCs. The receptors originated from a man aged 30 to 45 in good health and CMV-seropositive.

The chain combines TRBV9 with TRBJ2-1; 10 positions agree with TRBD1. The V and J ends lost 3 bases and 8 bases, in that order; junction bases with no gene match: 11. This CDR3 region has 16 residues. Germline loops: CDR1 SGDLS, CDR2 YYNGEE. Here the CDR3 reads CASSADRGQALDEQFF. CDR3 coding DNA: TGTGCCAGCAGCGCCGACAGGGGGCAAGCTTTGGATGAGCAGTTCTTC.

The chain uses TRBV7-6 and TRBJ2-7; perhaps TRBD2 as D (5 bases). The V and J ends lost 1 base and 1 base respectively, with 8 bases between them. Germline assignment: CDR1 SGHVS and CDR2 FNYEAQ. This CDR3 contains 14 residues. Here the CDR3 DNA reads TGTGCCAGCAGCTTAGACGGGGAGTCCTACGAGCAGTACTTC. Its translation: CASSLDGESYEQYF.

The chain has TRBV10-2 and TRBJ1-2, with TRBD1 identical over 7 bases. Per germline, CDR1 WSHSY and CDR2 SAAADI. J gave up 1 base and V 0 bases, and 8 bases lay outside the gene matches. The CDR3 is made up of 17 amino acids. Written as DNA, the CDR3 is TGCGCCAGCAGTGAGTCTCCGACAGGGACCCTTAACTATGGCTACACCTTC. This codes for CASSESPTGTLNYGYTF.

The chain links TRBV30 to TRBJ2-5; 7 bases map to TRBD2. The germline gives CDR1 GTSNPN, CDR2 SVGIG (reference sequence). V lost 2 bases and J lost 5; bases outside the gene matches: 8. The CDR3 covers 14 residues. In nucleotides, the CDR3 is TGTGCCTGGAGTCGAGGACTAGGAATTGAGACCCAGTACTTC. This sequence encodes CAWSRGLGIETQYF.

The chain employs TRBV5-8 and TRBJ2-1, with TRBD2 matching 8 bases. With V trimmed by 2 bases and J by 3 bases, 4 bases remained unmatched. The length of the CDR3 is 15 residues. CDR1 SGHTS and CDR2 YDEGEE come from the germline V gene. CDR3 loop: CASSLAGVFYNEQFF. CDR3 DNA: TGTGCCAGCAGCTTAGCGGGAGTTTTCTACAATGAGCAGTTCTTC.

The rearrangement uses TRBV7-5 and TRBJ1-1; the table's D gene call, TRBD1, was not cross checked with the DNA. TRBV7-5 is labeled a pseudogene. CDR3 size: 14 residues. The CDR3 nucleotides are TGTGTCAGAAGAGGGACAGGGGAAAACACTGAAGCTTTCTTT. It specifies CVRRGTGENTEAFF.

The J gene is TRBJ2-3, the V gene TRBV5-5; 11 nucleotides align to TRBD2. Germline V gene data show CDR1 as SGHKS and CDR2 as YYEKEE (reference sequence). V shed 0 bases and J 5 bases; nucleotides not matched to a gene: 14. The CDR3 contains 19 residues. CDR3 DNA sequence: TGTGCCAGCAGCTTGGTCGGGGGACTAGCGGCCATGGCTGGAGATACGCAGTATTTT. Amino acid sequence: CASSLVGGLAAMAGDTQYF.

This clone was detected once. V usage is TRBV18 and J usage is TRBJ1-2; 8 nucleotides match TRBD1. Unmatched junction bases numbered 6, after V lost 1 base and J lost 5 bases. Per the germline V gene, CDR1 is KGHSH and CDR2 is LQKENI. This CDR3 region has 15 residues. In DNA, the CDR3 is TGTGCCAGCTCACCACAACAGGGGGATTTATATGGCTACACCTTC. It specifies CASSPQQGDLYGYTF.

The CDR3 bases are TGTGCCAGTAGTATTGAAGCGGGGGGTTACAATGAGCAGTTCTTC. The encoded protein is CASSIEAGGYNEQFF. V gene TRBV19 combines with J gene TRBJ2-1; 9 bases are shared with TRBD2. The germline gives CDR1 LNHDA, CDR2 SQIVND (reference sequence). Trimming at V came to 3 bases and at J to 4 bases, leaving 4 bases not matched to a gene. The CDR3 totals 15 residues.

The chain is built from TRBV19 and TRBJ2-3, with 9 bases that match TRBD2. The CDR3 covers 18 residues. Per the germline V gene, CDR1 is LNHDA and CDR2 is SQIVND (reference sequence). After removal of 5 bases from V and 0 bases from J, the junction contained 12 bases not matched to a gene. DNA of the CDR3: TGTGCCAGTAGTGGCGGGGCTAGCGGGACCCCTAGCACAGATACGCAGTATTTT. This sequence encodes CASSGGASGTPSTDTQYF.

This chain uses TRBV30 with TRBJ2-1; 8 positions agree with TRBD1. This CDR3 is 12 amino acids long. Germline V gene sequence: CDR1 GTSNPN, CDR2 SVGIG (reference sequence). V lost 3 bases to trimming and J lost 7 bases; unmatched junction nucleotides: 2. The CDR3 loop reads CAWSRGHNEQFF. CDR3 DNA: TGTGCCTGGAGCAGGGGGCATAATGAGCAGTTCTTC.

The rearrangement uses TRBV5-1 and TRBJ2-1; D might be TRBD1 (5 bases). CDR3 length: 13 amino acids. Germline V gives CDR1 SGHRS, CDR2 YFSETQ. Between the trimmed V and J ends, which lost 3 bases and 7 bases, there was a span of 11 bases. The chain's CDR3 is CASSSQGDNEQFF. The CDR3 DNA reads TGCGCCAGCAGCTCGCAGGGTGATAATGAGCAGTTCTTC.

The rearrangement joins TRBV4-1 to TRBJ1-2; no definite D call. Looked up from germline, CDR1 is MGHRA and CDR2 is YSYEKL. V was pared by 4 bases and J by 3 bases, with 18 bases between. The CDR3 totals 16 residues. The DNA of the CDR3 is TGCGCCAGCAGCCGCGGTGGTAGGTTTAAGGACTATGGCTACACCTTC. It codes for CASSRGGRFKDYGYTF.

The J gene is TRBJ2-5, the V gene TRBV11-1, with a weak D call TRBD1 (7 bases). V was trimmed by 1 base and J by 4 bases, leaving 16 bases between them. The germline gives CDR1 SGHAT, CDR2 FQDESV (reference sequence). The CDR3 consists of 16 residues. CDR3 DNA sequence: TGTGCCAGCAGCTTAGGAGCAGGGGGGTCCGGAGAGACCCAGTACTTC. The encoded protein is CASSLGAGGSGETQYF.

The chain recombines TRBV9 with TRBJ2-7; TRBD1 might be the D (6 bases). Trimming cost V 3 bases and J 2 bases, with 9 bases left between them. Germline V gene lookup returns CDR1 SGDLS and CDR2 YYNGEE. The CDR3 runs to 13 residues. CDR3 nucleotide sequence: TGTGCCAGCAGCGGAGGACAGACCTACGAGCAGTACTTC. This codes for CASSGGQTYEQYF. Complete variable domain (other parts from reference TRBV9 and TRBJ2-7): DSGVTQTPKHLITATGQRVTLRCSPRSGDLSVYWYQQSLDQGLQFLIQYYNGEERAKGNILERFSAQQFPDLHSELNLSSLELGDSALYFCASSGGQTYEQYFGPGTRLTVT.

The chain uses TRBV6-1 and TRBJ2-3; D may be TRBD2 (6 bases). Germline V gene sequence: CDR1 MNHNS, CDR2 SASEGT. Trimming left V 7 bases short and J 1 base short, with 9 bases between. The length of the CDR3 is 13 residues. The CDR3 protein is CASKEGGTDTQYF. CDR3 coding DNA: TGTGCCAGCAAGGAGGGAGGCACAGATACGCAGTATTTT.

This clone turned up a few times. The rearrangement joins TRBV14 to TRBJ1-2; the match to TRBD1 covers 8 bases. The germline gives CDR1 SGHDN, CDR2 FVKESK. The junction had 4 bases not matched to a gene; V was cut back by 6 bases and J by 4 bases. CDR3 length: 13 amino acids. CDR3 region: CASRRQGSYGYTF. The CDR3 DNA reads as TGTGCCAGCAGGCGACAGGGGAGCTATGGCTACACCTTC.

V is TRBV4-2 and J is TRBJ2-7; 14 nucleotides line up with TRBD2. This CDR3 contains 16 residues. Germline trimming cut 4 bases from V and 2 bases from J; bases unmatched to any gene: 4. CDR1 is LGHNA and CDR2 is YNFKEQ in the germline V gene. Here the CDR3 DNA reads TGTGCCAGCAGCCGCTCGACTAGCGGGAGGGCCTACGAGCAGTACTTC. It translates to CASSRSTSGRAYEQYF.

This chain joins TRBV7-7 and TRBJ1-1, with D unresolved. V dropped 5 bases and J dropped 1 base, with 8 bases sitting between them. Germline V lookup: CDR1 SSHAT, CDR2 FNYEAQ (reference sequence). There are 13 residues in the CDR3. The CDR3 DNA is TGTGCCAGCAGCCTTCAGGAGAACACTGAAGCTTTCTTT. It is translated as CASSLQENTEAFF.

This rearrangement joins TRBV6-6 to TRBJ1-5; 7 bases line up with TRBD1. In germline, CDR1 is MNHNY, CDR2 SVGAGI (reference sequence). There are 16 residues in the CDR3. V lost 5 bases to trimming and J lost 6 bases; unmatched junction nucleotides: 13. CDR3 sequence reads: CASSRIQGPRGQPQHF. CDR3 nucleotides: TGTGCCAGCAGTCGAATACAGGGGCCGCGGGGTCAGCCCCAGCATTTT.

As DNA, the CDR3 is TGTGCCAGCAGCTTAGCGTACGGGGGGGAGCCCCAGCATTTT. This sequence encodes CASSLAYGGEPQHF. The chain carries TRBV7-9 and TRBJ1-5, with D possibly TRBD1 on 5 matching bases. Germline CDR1 reads SEHNR; CDR2 reads FQNEAQ (reference sequence). The CDR3 loop spans 14 amino acids. Trimming took off 0 bases at V and 8 bases at J, with 11 bases between the two ends. The variable domain in full, with the rest retrieved from reference TRBV7-9 and TRBJ1-5, is DTGVSQNPRHKITKRGQNVTFRCDPISEHNRLYWYRQTLGQGPEFLTYFQNEAQLEKSRLLSDRFSAERPKGSFSTLEIQRTEQGDSAMYLCASSLAYGGEPQHFGDGTRLSIL.

There are a few counts of this clone. The J gene is TRBJ2-7, the V gene TRBV27; 7 positions match TRBD2. CDR1 is MNHEY, CDR2 SMNVEV, per germline (reference sequence). This CDR3 is built from 13 residues. The J segment lost 6 bases and the V segment lost 2 bases, leaving 4 bases of the junction unmatched. CDR3 in amino acids: CASSLIGRREQYF. DNA of the CDR3: TGTGCCAGCAGTTTAATCGGGAGGCGCGAGCAGTACTTC.

The V call is TRBV5-1, the J call TRBJ2-5; D perhaps matches TRBD2 (5 bases). The CDR3 is 13 residues long. With 6 bases removed from V and 2 bases from J, the gap between germline ends came to 11 bases. CDR1 and CDR2 (germline): SGHRS, YFSETQ. The CDR3 region is CASTVGAQETQYF. Here the CDR3 DNA reads TGCGCCAGCACCGTGGGAGCTCAAGAGACCCAGTACTTC.

The gene calls are TRBV6-5 and TRBJ2-7; TRBD1 is a possible D gene (6 bases). V shed 6 bases and J shed 0 bases, with 12 bases lying between them. Germline V CDR1 and CDR2: MNHEY, SVGAGI. This CDR3 region has 14 residues. The CDR3 nucleotides read TGTGCCAGCAGCCTGTCGGACAGCTCCTACGAGCAGTACTTC. This codes for CASSLSDSSYEQYF.

This clone was detected only a few times. The rearrangement uses TRBV6-4 and TRBJ2-1, with TRBD2 as a possible D gene (6 bases). Germline assignment: CDR1 MRHNA and CDR2 SNTAGT. Trimming pared 4 bases from V and 7 bases from J, leaving 11 bases between. CDR3 length: 13 amino acids. DNA of the CDR3: TGTGCCAGCAGTGCAAGGACTATGAATGAGCAGTTCTTC. Amino acid sequence: CASSARTMNEQFF.

The chain recombines TRBV7-8 with TRBJ1-2; D is ambiguous. Germline CDR1 and CDR2: SGHVS and FQNEAQ. This CDR3 region has 16 residues. Trimming removed 1 base at V and 1 base at J, with 13 bases between. CDR3 sequence (DNA): TGTGCCAGCAGCTTAGGGGGAGGAGTAGTTAACTATGGCTACACCTTC. Encoded protein: CASSLGGGVVNYGYTF.

This clone was seen a handful of times. V is TRBV28 and J is TRBJ1-2; 7 bases fit TRBD1. J gave up 0 bases and V 3 bases, and 4 bases lay outside the gene matches. CDR1 and CDR2 (germline): MDHEN, SYDVKM. This CDR3 has 15 amino acids. CDR3 coding DNA: TGTGCCAGCAGTTTGGGACAGCTAGCTAACTATGGCTACACCTTC. As protein: CASSLGQLANYGYTF.

V gene TRBV4-3 combines with J gene TRBJ2-7; D is perhaps TRBD1 (5 bases). The CDR3 consists of 13 residues. Germline values: CDR1 LGHNA, CDR2 YSLEER. V was cut by 0 bases and J by 13 bases, with 16 bases left in between. The CDR3 DNA reads as TGCGCCAGCAGCCAAGATACCGCAGGGTCGACTTACTTC. This translates into CASSQDTAGSTYF.

The chain is built from TRBV4-1 and TRBJ1-5, with a possible D match to TRBD1 (6 bases). Trimming cost V 0 bases and J 7 bases, with 22 bases left between them. The CDR3 sequence is 18 residues long. Germline V gene sequence: CDR1 MGHRA, CDR2 YSYEKL. The CDR3 bases are TGCGCCAGCAGCCAAGAGGGCGGGGGGCAGGGGAGTGGCCAGCCCCAGCATTTT. Translating gives CASSQEGGGQGSGQPQHF.